This record covers a single T cell receptor beta chain. The target antigen is unknown. CDR1 is MDHEN, CDR2 SYDVKM, per germline. CDR3 length: 18 residues. V was cut by 3 bases and J by 4 bases, with 19 bases left in between. Although they were nominally healthy when sampled, donors likely had unrecorded immune exposures. Primers: 60 Vbeta forward and 13 Jbeta reverse. Produced via immunoSEQ multiplex PCR; TCRdb's table is partial and in-frame only. The sample yields about 98,000 clones, more than 70% seen once. The data were obtained in a study of cytomegalovirus exposure and HLA in healthy donors. Regarding the study as a whole: A later analysis by the authors found several of the most significant clusters apparently linked to common viral pathogens. Certain sequence variants were highly shared and formed a cluster, and this cluster was likely a sequencing artifact. HLA restriction was apparent for most CMV-associated TCR beta chains in a later analysis.

The clonotype originates from a man aged 18 to 29 in good health and CMV-seropositive. V and J are TRBV28 and TRBJ1-6; no firm D call. The sample was PBMCs. The CDR3 coding sequence is TGTGCCAGCAGTTTCGGCGCCGCGGGAAGAGGGTATAATTCACCCCTCCACTTT. Translating it yields CASSFGAAGRGYNSPLHF.